Below, 30 T cell receptor beta chains from the same sample are listed, as sequenced in a study of PD-1 blockade in classical Hodgkin lymphoma (dated by TCRdb to the early 2020s). In light of the paper, this sample's time point label describes: newly diagnosed, previously untreated cHL patient sample. The library relied on the immunoSEQ multiplex PCR assay. TCRdb mirrors the immuneACCESS table, restricted to in-frame sequences. Some clones are absent from its copies; in checked studies, under half trace to an unresolved V gene, and the reason for the others is unknown. In this sample the table shows fewer than 8,500 clones, under 80% of which occur a single time. Roughly 8.1% of the sample lies in the top ten. Source material: peripheral blood mononuclear cells (PBMCs). These receptors all stem from a human donor with classical Hodgkin lymphoma.

CDR3 sequence reads: CASSVRGVDTEAFF. In DNA form, the CDR3 reads TGTGCCAGCAGTGTACGGGGGGTTGACACTGAAGCTTTCTTT. V usage is TRBV2 and J usage is TRBJ1-1, with D perhaps matching TRBD1 (5 bases). The CDR3 runs 14 residues. Germline V gives CDR1 SNHLY, CDR2 FYNNEI. V shed 4 bases and J shed 3 bases, with 12 bases lying between them.

V is TRBV25-1 and J is TRBJ2-7, with TRBD1 identical over 9 bases. CDR3 size: 17 residues. In germline, CDR1 is MGHDK, CDR2 SYGVNS. Trimming cost V 3 bases and J 1 base; bases outside gene matches: 10. The CDR3 DNA follows: TGTGCCAGCAGTGAGATGAAGCCGGGACAGGGTTCCTACGAGCAGTACTTC. Amino acids: CASSEMKPGQGSYEQYF.

This chain uses TRBV7-2 with TRBJ2-5; no definite D call. V lost 3 bases and J 3 bases, leaving 8 bases between the germline ends. Germline loops: CDR1 SGHTA, CDR2 FQGNSA. The CDR3 loop spans 13 amino acids. CDR3 nucleotides: TGTGCCAGCAGCTTTCGATTGGAAGAGACCCAGTACTTC. Its translation is CASSFRLEETQYF.

CDR3 protein: CASRIGQGGYEQYF. The CDR3 DNA reads TGTGCCAGCAGAATCGGACAGGGGGGCTACGAGCAGTACTTC. The chain has TRBV2 and TRBJ2-7, with TRBD1 matching over 10 bases. The CDR3 extends over 14 amino acids. The germline V gene encodes CDR1 SNHLY and CDR2 FYNNEI. Unmatched junction bases numbered 5, after V lost 6 bases and J lost 3 bases.

The chain is built from TRBV19 and TRBJ2-7; 8 bases map to TRBD1. Germline CDR1 is LNHDA and CDR2 is SQIVND (reference sequence). This CDR3 is built from 14 residues. Trimming took 7 bases from V and 1 from J; bases not matched to a gene: 6. The CDR3 loop reads CASTMTGESYEQYF. The CDR3 nucleotides are TGTGCCAGTACCATGACAGGGGAGTCCTACGAGCAGTACTTC. The variable domain in full, completed from reference TRBV19 and TRBJ2-7, reads DGGITQSPKYLFRKEGQNVTLSCEQNLNHDAMYWYRQDPGQGLRLIYYSQIVNDFQKGDIAEGYSVSREKKESFPLTVTSAQKNPTAFYLCASTMTGESYEQYFGPGTRLTVT.

The J gene is TRBJ1-4, the V gene TRBV5-1; TRBD1 is a possible D gene (5 bases). V lost 4 bases to trimming and J lost 1 base, with 20 bases between them. The CDR3 extends over 18 amino acids. The germline V gene has CDR1 SGHRS and CDR2 YFSETQ. The CDR3 loop reads CASSPLVGQGQTNEKLFF. The CDR3, as DNA: TGCGCCAGCAGCCCTCTGGTGGGGCAGGGTCAAACTAATGAAAAACTGTTTTTT.

This clone was counted a single time. This sequence joins TRBV27 and TRBJ2-1; 10 bases map to TRBD2. CDR1 MNHEY and CDR2 SMNVEV come from the germline V gene (reference sequence). The CDR3 contains 14 residues. The J segment lost 10 bases and the V segment lost 6 bases, leaving 9 bases of the junction unmatched. Here the CDR3 reads CASSLAGGFGEQFF. The CDR3 DNA reads TGTGCCAGCAGCTTAGCGGGGGGCTTTGGGGAGCAGTTCTTC.

The genes are TRBV5-6 and TRBJ1-4, with 8 bases aligning to TRBD1. Germline trimming cut 2 bases from V and 8 bases from J; bases unmatched to any gene: 8. CDR3 length: 15 amino acids. CDR1 SGHDT and CDR2 YYEEEE come from the germline V gene. Here the CDR3 DNA reads TGTGCCAGCAGCTTCGGACAGGGTGAGGGAGAAAAACTGTTTTTT. Protein: CASSFGQGEGEKLFF.

The chain carries TRBV5-1 and TRBJ2-2; D possibly corresponds to TRBD2 (5 bases). This CDR3 comprises 15 residues. Germline V CDR1 and CDR2: SGHRS, YFSETQ. V dropped 1 base and J dropped 0 bases, with 7 bases sitting between them. The chain's CDR3 is CASSLRTPNTGELFF. As DNA, the CDR3 is TGCGCCAGCAGCTTGAGGACTCCGAACACCGGGGAGCTGTTTTTT.

J is TRBJ2-1 and V is TRBV6-1; the match to TRBD2 covers 10 bases. Trimming took 4 bases from V and 7 from J; bases not matched to a gene: 10. The V gene's germline CDR1 is MNHNS and CDR2 SASEGT. The CDR3 is 16 amino acids. The CDR3: CASSVIAGGPWNEQFF. In DNA form, the CDR3 reads TGTGCCAGCAGTGTCATAGCGGGAGGCCCCTGGAATGAGCAGTTCTTC.

In its sample, this clone was seen a few times. This chain joins TRBV16 and TRBJ2-7, with unresolved D. CDR1 KGHSY and CDR2 FQNENV come from the germline V gene. Trimming pared 3 bases from V and 8 bases from J, leaving 23 bases between. The CDR3 has 16 amino acids. The CDR3 loop is CASSHSTGSHFSKQYF. The CDR3 nucleotides read TGTGCCAGCAGCCATTCCACCGGGTCTCACTTTAGCAAGCAGTACTTC.

The chain combines TRBV2 with TRBJ2-7, with 8 positions matching TRBD2. Germline lookup yields CDR1 SNHLY and CDR2 FYNNEI. The CDR3 spans 13 residues. J gave up 5 bases and V 6 bases, and 6 bases lay outside the gene matches. CDR3 amino acids: CASSPGLENEQYF. The CDR3 DNA reads as TGTGCCAGCAGCCCGGGACTAGAGAACGAGCAGTACTTC.

The chain joins TRBV28 to TRBJ1-5; D may be TRBD1 (5 bases). The V end was cut by 8 bases, the J end by 3 bases, with 14 bases between. Germline CDR1 MDHEN, CDR2 SYDVKM. The CDR3 runs to 14 residues. For the CDR3, the DNA is TGTGCCAGCCGGGGACCTCAACCCAATCAGCCCCAGCATTTT. Amino acid sequence: CASRGPQPNQPQHF.

The chain employs TRBV5-4 and TRBJ2-7; D perhaps matches TRBD1 (6 bases). Germline values: CDR1 SGHNT, CDR2 YYREEE (reference sequence). The CDR3 covers 14 residues. Trimming removed 4 bases at V and 0 bases at J, with 11 bases between. The CDR3: CASSPGQSSYEQYF. In DNA, the CDR3 is TGTGCCAGCAGCCCGGGACAAAGCTCCTACGAGCAGTACTTC.

The V gene is TRBV7-9, the J gene TRBJ2-1, with 8 bases that match TRBD2. The CDR3 consists of 13 residues. With V trimmed by 3 bases and J by 9 bases, 4 bases remained unmatched. Germline loops: CDR1 SEHNR, CDR2 FQNEAQ (reference sequence). The CDR3 sequence: CASSFSGVIEQFF. In DNA, the CDR3 is TGTGCCAGCAGCTTTAGCGGGGTAATTGAGCAGTTCTTC.

The rearrangement uses TRBV2 and TRBJ2-5, with TRBD1 matching over 9 bases. V lost 6 bases to trimming and J lost 7 bases; unmatched junction nucleotides: 9. This CDR3 is built from 14 residues. Germline assignment: CDR1 SNHLY and CDR2 FYNNEI. DNA for the CDR3: TGTGCCAGCAGCTTGGGACAGGGCTTCGGGACCCAGTACTTC. Translation gives CASSLGQGFGTQYF.

V is TRBV6-1 and J is TRBJ1-5, with TRBD1 matching over 7 bases. The CDR3 has 15 amino acids. With V trimmed by 1 base and J by 6 bases, 6 bases remained unmatched. Looked up from germline, CDR1 is MNHNS and CDR2 is SASEGT. The CDR3 coding sequence is TGTGCCAGCAGTGAAGAGCAGGCAGGGGGTCAGCCCCAGCATTTT. Translation: CASSEEQAGGQPQHF.

The chain combines TRBV5-1 with TRBJ2-2; D might be TRBD1 (5 bases). CDR3 size: 15 residues. The V gene lost 1 base and the J gene lost 1 base, with 8 bases spanning the gap. Germline V gene data show CDR1 as SGHRS and CDR2 as YFSETQ. The CDR3 sequence: CASSLRQGNTGELFF. CDR3 DNA sequence: TGCGCCAGCAGCTTGCGGCAGGGGAACACCGGGGAGCTGTTTTTT.

This chain connects TRBV2 to TRBJ2-4; D gene uncertain. This CDR3 has 13 residues. CDR1 SNHLY and CDR2 FYNNEI come from the germline V gene. Trimming pared 6 bases from V and 8 bases from J, leaving 14 bases between. The CDR3 DNA reads TGTGCCAGCAGAGGTTCGCCCTCTCACATTCAGTACTTC. Translating gives CASRGSPSHIQYF.

The rearrangement joins TRBV5-1 to TRBJ2-3, with D possibly TRBD2 on 6 matching bases. Per the germline V gene, CDR1 is SGHRS and CDR2 is YFSETQ. This CDR3 is 13 amino acids long. Trimming pared 0 bases from V and 5 bases from J, leaving 7 bases between. The CDR3 is CASSLGGEDTQYF. The CDR3 nucleotides are TGCGCCAGCAGCTTGGGCGGGGAAGATACGCAGTATTTT.

This clone qualifies as large. The J gene is TRBJ2-7, the V gene TRBV6-5; D ambiguous. The germline V gene encodes CDR1 MNHEY and CDR2 SVGAGI. Trimming took 5 bases from V and 0 from J, leaving 8 bases between them. The length of the CDR3 is 13 residues. Written as DNA, the CDR3 is TGTGCCAGCAGTATTATGTCCTCCTACGAGCAGTACTTC. Amino acids: CASSIMSSYEQYF.

This clone showed up just a few times. The gene calls are TRBV30 and TRBJ2-2, with D uncertain. The CDR3 totals 13 residues. V lost 3 bases and J lost 3, with 8 bases in between. Germline V gene lookup returns CDR1 GTSNPN and CDR2 SVGIG (reference sequence). The CDR3 DNA reads as TGTGCCTGGAGGGGTTGGGACACCGGGGAGCTGTTTTTT. Translating gives CAWRGWDTGELFF. The complete variable domain, with remaining parts taken from reference TRBV30 and TRBJ2-2, reads SQTIHQWPATLVQPVGSPLSLECTVEGTSNPNLYWYRQAAGRGLQLLFYSVGIGQISSEVPQNLSASRPQDRQFILSSKKLLLSDSGFYLCAWRGWDTGELFFGEGSRLTVL.

The rearrangement joins TRBV5-1 to TRBJ2-7; D is tentatively TRBD1 or TRBD2 (5 bases each). This CDR3 region has 14 residues. The germline gives CDR1 SGHRS, CDR2 YFSETQ. V gave up 6 bases and J gave up 3 bases, with 16 bases separating them. CDR3 residues: CASTSPGDGYEQYF. In DNA, the CDR3 is TGCGCCAGCACCTCCCCTGGGGACGGCTACGAGCAGTACTTC.

Notes on this clone: Other DNA variants within this sample encode the same CDR3. V gene TRBV2 combines with J gene TRBJ1-5; 7 bases agree with TRBD1. Germline lookup yields CDR1 SNHLY and CDR2 FYNNEI. The CDR3 loop spans 14 amino acids. V lost 3 bases and J lost 5; bases outside the gene matches: 4. The CDR3 reads CASSEEGAHQPQHF. The CDR3, as DNA: TGTGCCAGCAGTGAGGAGGGGGCCCATCAGCCCCAGCATTTT.

The chain uses TRBV18 and TRBJ2-7; 7 nucleotides line up with TRBD1. The CDR3 runs to 14 residues. The germline V gene encodes CDR1 KGHSH and CDR2 LQKENI. With 3 bases clipped from V and 5 bases from J, the junction kept 7 bases outside the gene matches. This chain's CDR3 is CASSPRQGPHEQYF. The CDR3 DNA reads TGTGCCAGCTCACCCCGACAGGGACCCCACGAGCAGTACTTC.

This sequence joins TRBV5-5 and TRBJ2-1; 7 nucleotides agree with TRBD1. This CDR3 has 14 residues. Germline loops: CDR1 SGHKS, CDR2 YYEKEE (reference sequence). V lost 4 bases and J lost 7; bases outside the gene matches: 8. In DNA form, the CDR3 reads TGTGCCAGCAGCACCTCAGGGGGTCCGAATGAGCAGTTCTTC. Its protein is CASSTSGGPNEQFF.

The rearrangement uses TRBV2 and TRBJ1-2; no definite D call. CDR1 is SNHLY, CDR2 FYNNEI, per germline. This CDR3 comprises 14 residues. V dropped 3 bases and J dropped 6 bases, with 14 bases sitting between them. Here the CDR3 DNA reads TGTGCCAGCAGTGAGGTCGTTAGGACGGATGGCTACACCTTC. Protein product: CASSEVVRTDGYTF. The variable domain in full, completed from reference TRBV2 and TRBJ1-2, reads EPEVTQTPSHQVTQMGQEVILRCVPISNHLYFYWYRQILGQKVEFLVSFYNNEISEKSEIFDDQFSVERPDGSNFTLKIRSTKLEDSAMYFCASSEVVRTDGYTFGSGTRLTVV.

The chain carries TRBV18 and TRBJ1-1, with TRBD1 matching over 7 bases. V lost 5 bases, J lost 11 bases, and 8 bases stayed unmatched. The CDR3 consists of 12 residues. Germline lookup yields CDR1 KGHSH and CDR2 LQKENI. CDR3 residues: CASSSPLTGAFF. The CDR3, as DNA: TGTGCCAGCTCATCGCCTCTGACAGGGGCTTTCTTT.

The chain combines TRBV10-3 with TRBJ1-2; 7 nucleotides line up with TRBD1. The CDR3 sequence is 14 residues long. V shed 0 bases and J 4 bases; nucleotides not matched to a gene: 2. Per germline, CDR1 ENHRY and CDR2 SYGVKD. The DNA of the CDR3 is TGTGCCATCAGTGAGTCGGGACAGATCTATGGCTACACCTTC. Its protein is CAISESGQIYGYTF.

J is TRBJ1-4 and V is TRBV28; the D gene is possibly TRBD1 (5 bases). Germline lookup yields CDR1 MDHEN and CDR2 SYDVKM. The V end was cut by 5 bases, the J end by 3 bases, with 13 bases between. The CDR3 loop spans 15 amino acids. The CDR3: CASSPPGTANEKLFF. The CDR3 bases are TGTGCCAGCAGTCCCCCCGGGACGGCTAATGAAAAACTGTTTTTT.